This T cell receptor beta chain originates from a study of blood T cell repertoires in COVID-19 (dated by TCRdb to 2018 to 2021). In terms of the full investigation: Samples from collaborators originated in the United States, Italy and Spain and spanned both the acute and convalescent phases of COVID-19. HLA class I and class II types, where available, came from metadata supplied by the sample provider rather than from assay-based typing. Samples were obtained from the ongoing ImmuneRACE study (first 160 participants) and from over 1,000 subjects provided by 6 global collaborators. The material from the prospective study consisted of cDNA or gDNA derived from T cells, B-cell-depleted T cells, or PBMCs. The dataset comprised deeply sampled blood TCRbeta repertoires from subjects exposed to, actively infected with, or recovered from COVID-19. The repertoires were made available in a free public database intended to serve as a resource for research on the immune response to SARS-CoV-2. Sample metadata almost always included a de-identified subject ID, COVID-19 status, age in years and sex.

TCRbeta CDR3 regions were amplified from genomic DNA using the immunoSEQ Assay, a bias-controlled multiplex PCR. The paper's processing steps were these. Within the assay, amplification of reference gene primers was used to estimate how many nucleated cells each sample contained. Sequence reads were collapsed and filtered to measure the absolute abundance of every unique TCRbeta CDR3 rearrangement. For each sample, productive Simpson clonality was calculated as the square root of Simpson's diversity index over productive rearrangements. TCRdb obtained this table from immuneACCESS and retained in-frame rearrangements with V and J assigned. These tables miss some clones; where compared with another copy, unresolved V genes account for less than half of the shortfall, and the remainder is unexplained. V and J calls and clone size are those listed in that table; D and trimming were worked out from the DNA. The sample data list 97,000 or so clones, and 75% to 95% of these were observed just once. The top ten constitute approximately 5.1% of the sample.

Study-wide conclusions, independent of this receptor: How much clinical and demographic metadata was included differed by source and by participant, and the metadata was provided uncurated.

As regards this clone: Which antigen it targets is not known. One base away there is no much larger clone; base qualities are not given.

The collaborating institutions used their own protocols to collect whole blood in K2EDTA tubes. For TCRbeta analysis, collaborators shipped samples in one of three forms: frozen whole blood, isolated PBMCs, or DNA extracted from either of those sample types. Source material: peripheral blood. The sequence was obtained from a man aged 45 to 65 with acute or convalescent COVID-19.

CDR3 region: CASSLVGGVVPNEQFF. The nucleotides read TGCGCCAGCAGCTTGGTAGGGGGAGTGGTCCCAAATGAGCAGTTCTTC. The rearrangement combines TRBV5-1 with TRBJ2-1; the D gene is perhaps TRBD1, from 6 matching bases. In the germline V gene, CDR1 corresponds to SGHRS and CDR2 to YFSETQ. Cut back by 0 bases and 7 bases, the V and J ends lie 17 bases apart. The CDR3 spans 16 residues, from the cysteine through the phenylalanine. The retained sequence is limited to the CDR3, 48 bases, with the frame set at the first base.